This TCR beta chain was captured in a study of sequential checkpoint blockade in melanoma. Study background: Randomization was 1:1 between first-line nivolumab→ipilimumab and ipilimumab→nivolumab. After both sequences, patients received maintenance nivolumab.

As to treatment: randomized to nivolumab then ipilimumab (arm A) or the reverse (arm B). Patients had received no earlier DNA-damaging chemotherapy. CDR3 size: 13 residues. Trimming removed 6 bases from V and 15 bases from J, with 18 bases in between. Germline V gene sequence: CDR1 MDHEN, CDR2 SYDVKM. Using immunoSEQ multiplex PCR, the repertoire was profiled, and TCRdb retains in-frame clones only, with some absent. The sample consists of 30,000 to 45,000 clones, approximately 90% of them appearing once. This TCR derives from a human donor with melanoma. The chain employs TRBV28 and TRBJ1-6; no firm D call. The specimen was CD8+ T cells sorted from blood (inferred from file names), collected from a patient given nivolumab and ipilimumab in sequence. The CDR3 nucleotides are TGTGCCAGCAGCCTTGAGGCAGCAGAGGACCTCCACTTT. It specifies CASSLEAAEDLHF.